Following are 27 T cell receptor beta chains from one sample sequenced in a study of a mutant IDH1 vaccine in newly diagnosed glioma. Documented time point: baseline, week 1 (first vaccination visit). The treatment: pre-vaccination baseline after standard-of-care therapy. The assay was immunoSEQ multiplex PCR, and TCRdb's table has in-frame clones only and misses some. Among 90,000 to 100,000 clones listed, 80% to 90% were seen once. This sample comprised PBMCs, obtained from a glioma patient treated with radiotherapy, temozolomide or both. The receptors were sampled from a woman aged 45-59 years with glioma.

The CDR3 sequence is CASSVMGGAYNEQFF. CDR3 nucleotides: TGTGCCAGCAGCGTCATGGGAGGGGCTTACAATGAGCAGTTCTTC. This chain joins TRBV11-2 and TRBJ2-1; 7 positions agree with TRBD2. Germline CDR1 reads SGHAT; CDR2 reads FQNNGV. The CDR3 is 15 amino acids. The J segment lost 4 bases and the V segment lost 5 bases, leaving 8 bases of the junction unmatched.

The rearrangement links TRBV5-5 to TRBJ1-1; D gene uncertain. V was shortened by 0 bases and J by 1 base, with 10 bases between the two germline ends. Per the germline V gene, CDR1 is SGHKS and CDR2 is YYEKEE (reference sequence). The CDR3 length is 15 residues. The CDR3, as DNA: TGTGCCAGCAGCTTGGCGGGCCGGAGGAACACTGAAGCTTTCTTT. Its translation: CASSLAGRRNTEAFF.

This clone was counted a single time. This chain joins TRBV4-1 and TRBJ2-1; 8 bases match TRBD2. CDR3 length equals 21 residues. The germline gives CDR1 MGHRA, CDR2 YSYEKL. V lost 4 bases and J lost 0; bases outside the gene matches: 20. As DNA, the CDR3 is TGCGCCAGCAGCCCGCGATACGGTGGGAGGGCCGGGGGGGGCTCCTACAATGAGCAGTTCTTC. Translated: CASSPRYGGRAGGGSYNEQFF.

The V gene is TRBV7-2, the J gene TRBJ2-7; D gene unclear. In germline, CDR1 is SGHTA, CDR2 FQGNSA. V dropped 4 bases and J dropped 2 bases, with 9 bases sitting between them. The CDR3 runs 13 residues. The CDR3, as DNA: TGTGCCAGCAGCTCCCCGGTCGCCTACGAGCAGTACTTC. Protein product: CASSSPVAYEQYF.

The chain employs TRBV10-3 and TRBJ2-7; TRBD1 matches 8 bases. Germline CDR1 reads ENHRY; CDR2 reads SYGVKD. With V trimmed by 6 bases and J by 2 bases, 6 bases remained unmatched. This CDR3 region has 14 residues. The CDR3 loop reads CAIRKTGEPYEQYF. The CDR3, as DNA: TGTGCCATCAGGAAGACAGGGGAGCCCTACGAGCAGTACTTC.

The V and J genes are TRBV5-1 and TRBJ1-1, with D possibly TRBD1 on 6 matching bases. Trimming took off 1 base at V and 3 bases at J, with 13 bases between the two ends. Germline V CDR1 and CDR2: SGHRS, YFSETQ. This CDR3 region has 15 residues. The CDR3 is CASSLQQPGDTEAFF. The DNA of the CDR3 is TGCGCCAGCAGCTTGCAGCAGCCAGGGGACACTGAAGCTTTCTTT.

The chain uses TRBV28 and TRBJ1-2; perhaps TRBD1 as D (5 bases). V shed 10 bases and J shed 0 bases, with 27 bases lying between them. The CDR3 extends over 18 amino acids. Germline CDR1 reads MDHEN; CDR2 reads SYDVKM. As DNA, the CDR3 is TGTGCCACCTCTCCCCGTAGTGGGACCGTCAGGACTAACTATGGCTACACCTTC. It yields the protein CATSPRSGTVRTNYGYTF.

The genes are TRBV19 and TRBJ1-3; a possible D gene is TRBD1 (6 bases). The CDR3 totals 15 residues. V lost 5 bases, J lost 0 bases, and 11 bases lay in between. The germline CDR1 and CDR2 sequences are LNHDA and SQIVND (reference sequence). The CDR3 bases are TGTGCCAGTAGTCCGGGACACACCTCTGGAAACACCATATATTTT. Its translation: CASSPGHTSGNTIYF.

The chain is built from TRBV12-5 and TRBJ2-7; possible D gene TRBD2, 7 bases. Trimming shortened V by 6 bases and J by 4 bases, and 16 bases separated the two germline ends. CDR1 LGHNT and CDR2 FRNRAP come from the germline V gene. CDR3 length: 14 amino acids. The CDR3 DNA follows: TGTGCTAGTGGGCGGAGGGGGGGAAGGTACGAGCAGTACTTC. It encodes CASGRRGGRYEQYF.

Turning to this clone: One end of the junction does not line up with germline, which may come from a read error. The CDR3 reads CASSPSSQGGAAFAGTGELFF. As DNA, the CDR3 is TGTGCTAGCAGCCCAAGTTCACAGGGGGGCGCGGCTTTCGCCGGGACCGGGGAGCTGTTTTTT. The V call is TRBV7-7, the J call TRBJ2-2; TRBD1 matches 8 bases. Per germline, CDR1 SSHAT and CDR2 FNYEAQ (reference sequence). The CDR3 spans 21 residues.

The chain recombines TRBV6-5 with TRBJ2-7, with no clear D. The germline gives CDR1 MNHEY, CDR2 SVGAGI. The CDR3 length is 12 residues. V was shortened by 7 bases and J by 4 bases, with 11 bases between the two germline ends. The CDR3 nucleotides are TGTGCCAGCACGAGTCGCTCATACGAGCAGTACTTC. It codes for CASTSRSYEQYF.

This chain uses TRBV27 with TRBJ1-1; 7 positions agree with TRBD1. Trimming removed 6 bases from V and 5 bases from J; junction bases left unmatched: 9. The CDR3 loop spans 14 amino acids. In germline, CDR1 is MNHEY, CDR2 SMNVEV (reference sequence). The CDR3 loop reads CASRNDRDGTEAFF. The CDR3 DNA is TGTGCCAGCAGGAACGACAGGGACGGGACTGAAGCTTTCTTT.

V is TRBV28 and J is TRBJ2-7; D is unclear. The CDR3 loop spans 14 amino acids. V was cut by 8 bases and J by 2 bases, with 16 bases left in between. Per germline, CDR1 MDHEN and CDR2 SYDVKM. CDR3 DNA: TGTGCCAGCCAAACCAGATCGCAAACCTACGAGCAGTACTTC. This encodes CASQTRSQTYEQYF.

The rearrangement links TRBV30 to TRBJ1-6; no firm D call. CDR1 and CDR2 from the germline V gene are GTSNPN and SVGIG (reference sequence). The CDR3 totals 12 residues. The V gene lost 2 bases and the J gene lost 10 bases, with 9 bases spanning the gap. The DNA of the CDR3 is TGTGCCTGGAGTAGGGCAGGCTCACCCCTCCACTTT. Protein: CAWSRAGSPLHF.

This sequence joins TRBV30 and TRBJ2-2; 9 bases agree with TRBD2. Germline V gene sequence: CDR1 GTSNPN, CDR2 SVGIG (reference sequence). The CDR3 is 13 amino acids. V shed 4 bases, J shed 13 bases, and the junction held 10 bases outside the gene matches. CDR3 sequence: CAWTGTSPGGLFF. The CDR3 nucleotides are TGTGCCTGGACCGGGACTAGCCCTGGTGGGCTGTTTTTT.

CDR3 nucleotide sequence: TGTGCCAGCAGCTTAGCCCGGGGAGGGCCGGACTATGGCTACACCTTC. It encodes CASSLARGGPDYGYTF. The chain is built from TRBV7-9 and TRBJ1-2; D uncertain. Germline V CDR1 and CDR2: SEHNR, FQNEAQ (reference sequence). The CDR3 is made up of 16 amino acids. V was trimmed by 0 bases and J by 3 bases, leaving 14 bases between them. The variable domain in full, with the rest retrieved from reference TRBV7-9 and TRBJ1-2, is DTGVSQNPRHKITKRGQNVTFRCDPISEHNRLYWYRQTLGQGPEFLTYFQNEAQLEKSRLLSDRFSAERPKGSFSTLEIQRTEQGDSAMYLCASSLARGGPDYGYTFGSGTRLTVV.

This chain uses TRBV5-1 with TRBJ2-5, with 9 bases fitting TRBD1. The germline V gene has CDR1 SGHRS and CDR2 YFSETQ. The CDR3 is made up of 15 amino acids. The V and J ends lost 4 bases and 2 bases, in that order; junction bases with no gene match: 6. CDR3 DNA: TGCGCCAGCAGCGTAGGGACAGGGCGACAAGAGACCCAGTACTTC. Protein: CASSVGTGRQETQYF.

The chain employs TRBV7-9 and TRBJ2-7; 11 nucleotides align to TRBD1. Germline V gene data show CDR1 as SEHNR and CDR2 as FQNEAQ (reference sequence). The CDR3 runs to 15 residues. V trimming: 4 bases; J trimming: 4 bases; junction bases outside the gene matches: 6. The CDR3 DNA sequence: TGTGCCAGCAGCTCCACGGACAGGGGGCTTTACGAGCAGTACTTC. It codes for CASSSTDRGLYEQYF.

The V gene is TRBV9, the J gene TRBJ1-4; possibly TRBD1 for D (6 bases). CDR3 length: 16 amino acids. The germline gives CDR1 SGDLS, CDR2 YYNGEE. The germline V and J ends were trimmed by 0 bases and 5 bases, with 14 bases remaining between them. DNA of the CDR3: TGTGCCAGCAGCGTAGCGCCAGGGGATTTGAATGAAAAACTGTTTTTT. Encoded protein: CASSVAPGDLNEKLFF.

The CDR3 reads CAISAIGTGKDEQYF. As DNA, the CDR3 is TGTGCCATCAGTGCCATCGGGACAGGGAAAGACGAGCAGTACTTC. The J gene is TRBJ2-7, the V gene TRBV10-3, with 9 bases lining up with TRBD1. Trimming at V came to 4 bases and at J to 5 bases, leaving 9 bases not matched to a gene. The germline gives CDR1 ENHRY, CDR2 SYGVKD. The CDR3 is 15 residues long.

V gene TRBV19 combines with J gene TRBJ1-1, with TRBD1 matching 7 bases. The V gene's germline CDR1 is LNHDA and CDR2 SQIVND (reference sequence). The CDR3 is made up of 17 amino acids. The V and J ends lost 8 bases and 5 bases, in that order; junction bases with no gene match: 20. The DNA of the CDR3 is TGTGCCAGTTCCTCGGTTCGGCACCGACAGGGACGAACTGAAGCTTTCTTT. Amino acid sequence: CASSSVRHRQGRTEAFF. The whole variable domain, filled in from reference TRBV19 and TRBJ1-1, reads DGGITQSPKYLFRKEGQNVTLSCEQNLNHDAMYWYRQDPGQGLRLIYYSQIVNDFQKGDIAEGYSVSREKKESFPLTVTSAQKNPTAFYLCASSSVRHRQGRTEAFFGQGTRLTVV.

Comment on this clone: Other DNA sequences within the sample encode an identical CDR3. This chain connects TRBV7-9 to TRBJ1-1, with unresolved D. V dropped 1 base and J dropped 1 base, with 4 bases sitting between them. The germline CDR1 and CDR2 sequences are SEHNR and FQNEAQ (reference sequence). This CDR3 has 13 amino acids. CDR3 coding DNA: TGTGCCAGCAGCTTAGATAGGAACACTGAAGCTTTCTTT. Its translation is CASSLDRNTEAFF. The variable domain in full, with the rest retrieved from reference TRBV7-9 and TRBJ1-1, is DTGVSQNPRHKITKRGQNVTFRCDPISEHNRLYWYRQTLGQGPEFLTYFQNEAQLEKSRLLSDRFSAERPKGSFSTLEIQRTEQGDSAMYLCASSLDRNTEAFFGQGTRLTVV.

The chain recombines TRBV5-1 with TRBJ2-7, with TRBD2 matching over 10 bases. Looked up from germline, CDR1 is SGHRS and CDR2 is YFSETQ. The CDR3 covers 15 residues. V gave up 0 bases and J gave up 6 bases; unmatched junction bases: 6. This chain's CDR3 is CASSLAIAGGAEQYF. Written as DNA, the CDR3 is TGCGCCAGCAGCTTGGCAATAGCGGGAGGAGCCGAGCAGTACTTC.

The chain carries TRBV4-1 and TRBJ1-4; D call uncertain. This CDR3 is 15 amino acids long. Germline values: CDR1 MGHRA, CDR2 YSYEKL. The V end lost 0 bases, the J end lost 8 bases, and 13 bases lay between the germline ends. The CDR3, as DNA: TGCGCCAGCAGCCAAGAAGGAGGGCGCAGAGAAAAACTGTTTTTT. Protein product: CASSQEGGRREKLFF.

The chain joins TRBV29-1 to TRBJ1-1, with TRBD1 as a possible D gene (5 bases). Trimming removed 6 bases at V and 1 base at J, with 9 bases between. CDR1 and CDR2 from the germline V gene are SQVTM and ANQGSEA. This CDR3 contains 12 residues. In nucleotides, the CDR3 is TGCAGCGTAGGCAGGGAGAACACTGAAGCTTTCTTT. The encoded protein is CSVGRENTEAFF.

V gene TRBV4-2 combines with J gene TRBJ1-5, with D possibly TRBD1 on 5 matching bases. The CDR3 totals 15 residues. The germline V and J ends were trimmed by 2 bases and 0 bases, with 8 bases remaining between them. Germline V CDR1 and CDR2: LGHNA, YNFKEQ. CDR3 bases: TGTGCCAGCAGCCAAAAACAGGATAGCAATCAGCCCCAGCATTTT. Its translation: CASSQKQDSNQPQHF.

This chain links TRBV7-9 with TRBJ2-1, with 10 bases matching TRBD2. Looked up from germline, CDR1 is SEHNR and CDR2 is FQNEAQ (reference sequence). V gave up 5 bases and J gave up 6 bases; unmatched junction bases: 7. The CDR3 sequence is 15 residues long. The CDR3 DNA reads TGTGCCAGCAGCCCTCTAGCGGGAGTAGGCAATGAGCAGTTCTTC. Amino acid sequence: CASSPLAGVGNEQFF.